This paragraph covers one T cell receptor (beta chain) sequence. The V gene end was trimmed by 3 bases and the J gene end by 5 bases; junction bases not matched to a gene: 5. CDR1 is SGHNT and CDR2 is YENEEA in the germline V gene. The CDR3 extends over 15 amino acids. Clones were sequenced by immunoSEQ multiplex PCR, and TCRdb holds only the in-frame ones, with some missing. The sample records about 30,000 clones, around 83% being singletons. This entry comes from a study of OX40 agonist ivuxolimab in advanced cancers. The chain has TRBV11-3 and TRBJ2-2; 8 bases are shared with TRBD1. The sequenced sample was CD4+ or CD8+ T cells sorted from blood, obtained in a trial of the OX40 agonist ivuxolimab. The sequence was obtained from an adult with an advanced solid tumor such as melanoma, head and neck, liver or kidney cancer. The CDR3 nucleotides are TGTGCCAGCAGCTTCGACAGGGGTCTAACCGGGGAGCTGTTTTTT. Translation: CASSFDRGLTGELFF.